Included here is one TCR beta chain sequence, with context. Its antigen is not identified. 13 Jbeta primers and 60 Vbeta primers were used for the PCR. Assay used: immunoSEQ multiplex PCR; TCRdb lists only in-frame clones, some missing. The sample shows fewer than 200,000 clones, 81% of them seen only once. This record comes from a study of cytomegalovirus exposure and HLA in healthy donors. Study-level points and caveats: For presence/absence analyses, sequencing depth was assumed to be roughly uniform across donors.

The sequenced sample consisted of PBMCs. This TCR derives from a woman aged 18-29 years in good health and CMV-seronegative.

The CDR3 loop reads CASSLWGLDPYYGYTF. The CDR3 DNA is TGTGCCAGCAGTTTGTGGGGGCTAGACCCCTACTATGGCTACACCTTC. This rearrangement joins TRBV28 to TRBJ1-2; TRBD1 might be the D (6 bases). Between the trimmed V and J ends, which lost 3 bases and 3 bases, there was a span of 17 bases. Germline V gives CDR1 MDHEN, CDR2 SYDVKM. The CDR3 has 16 residues.